This TCR beta chain was recovered during a study of T-cell reconstitution after alpha-beta-depleted transplantation in children. This clonotype has more than one count but fewer than ten. Germline CDR1 SGHRS, CDR2 YFSETQ. CDR3 size: 14 residues. V gave up 4 bases and J gave up 5 bases; unmatched junction bases: 5. Preparing the TCRbeta library involved the use of unique molecular identifiers. A single record per CDR3 protein comes from TCRdb applying MiXCR to the PCR reads. Among hundreds of thousands of distinct CDR3 sequences, 16% were seen once, and the ten largest hold 1.1%. This sequence joins TRBV5-1 and TRBJ1-2; 10 positions match TRBD1. Sequencing was performed on PBMCs from the stem cell graft donor, taken from the stem cell graft. This sequence originates from a human donor who donated a stem cell graft to a child with acute myeloid leukemia. The CDR3 nucleotides read TGCGCCAGCAGCGGGGACAGGGGCATTTATGGCTACACCTTC. Its protein is CASSGDRGIYGYTF. The full variable domain, completed using reference TRBV5-1 and TRBJ1-2, is KAGVTQTPRYLIKTRGQQVTLSCSPISGHRSVSWYQQTPGQGLQFLFEYFSETQRNKGNFPGRFSGRQFSNSRSEMNVSTLELGDSALYLCASSGDRGIYGYTFGSGTRLTVV.